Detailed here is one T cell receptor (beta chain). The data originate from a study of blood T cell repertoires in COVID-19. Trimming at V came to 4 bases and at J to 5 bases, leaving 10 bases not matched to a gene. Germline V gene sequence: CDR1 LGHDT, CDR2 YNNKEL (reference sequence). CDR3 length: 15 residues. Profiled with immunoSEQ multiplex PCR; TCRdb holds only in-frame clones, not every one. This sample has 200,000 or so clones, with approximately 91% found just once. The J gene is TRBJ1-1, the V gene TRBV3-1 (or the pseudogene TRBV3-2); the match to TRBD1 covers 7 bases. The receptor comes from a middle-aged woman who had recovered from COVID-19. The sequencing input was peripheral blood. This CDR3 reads CASSRTLQGRTEAFF. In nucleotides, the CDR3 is TGTGCCAGCAGCCGAACCCTACAGGGGAGGACTGAAGCTTTCTTT.